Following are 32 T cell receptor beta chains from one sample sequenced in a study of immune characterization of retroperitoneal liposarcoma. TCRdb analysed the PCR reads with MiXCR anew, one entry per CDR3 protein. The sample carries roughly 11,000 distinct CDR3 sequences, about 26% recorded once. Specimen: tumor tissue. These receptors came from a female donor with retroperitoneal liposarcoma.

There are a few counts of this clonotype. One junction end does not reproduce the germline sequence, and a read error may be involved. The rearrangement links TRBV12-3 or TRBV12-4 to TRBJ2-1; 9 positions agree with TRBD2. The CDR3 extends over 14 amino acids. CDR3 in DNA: TGTGCCAGCAGTGTAGCGGGAGTAGGCGATGAGCAGTTCTTC. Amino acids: CASSVAGVGDEQFF.

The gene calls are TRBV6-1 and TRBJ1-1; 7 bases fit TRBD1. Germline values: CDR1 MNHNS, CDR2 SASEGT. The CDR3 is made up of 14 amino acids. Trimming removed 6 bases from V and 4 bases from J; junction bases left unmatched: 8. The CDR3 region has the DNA TGTGCCAGCAGGGGCCAATCAGGGGGCACTGAAGCTTTCTTT. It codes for CASRGQSGGTEAFF.

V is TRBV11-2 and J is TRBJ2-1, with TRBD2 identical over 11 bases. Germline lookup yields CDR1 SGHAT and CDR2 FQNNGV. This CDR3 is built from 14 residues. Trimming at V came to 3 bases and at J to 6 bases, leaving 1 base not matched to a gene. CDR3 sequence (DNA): TGTGCCAGCAGCTTTAGCGGGGGGGCCAATGAGCAGTTCTTC. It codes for CASSFSGGANEQFF.

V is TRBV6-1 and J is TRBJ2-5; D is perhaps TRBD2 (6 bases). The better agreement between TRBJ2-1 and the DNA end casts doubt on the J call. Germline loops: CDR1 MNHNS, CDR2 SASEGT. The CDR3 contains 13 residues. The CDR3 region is CASTRTGGETQFF. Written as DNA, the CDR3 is TGTGCCAGTACCAGGACCGGGGGTGAGACCCAGTTCTTC.

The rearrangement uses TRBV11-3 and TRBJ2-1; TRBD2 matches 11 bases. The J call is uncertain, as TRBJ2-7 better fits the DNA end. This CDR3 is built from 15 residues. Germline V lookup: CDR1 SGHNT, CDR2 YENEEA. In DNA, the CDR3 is TGTGCCAGCAGCTTAGGTACTAGCGGGAGCAATGAGCAGTACTTC. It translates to CASSLGTSGSNEQYF.

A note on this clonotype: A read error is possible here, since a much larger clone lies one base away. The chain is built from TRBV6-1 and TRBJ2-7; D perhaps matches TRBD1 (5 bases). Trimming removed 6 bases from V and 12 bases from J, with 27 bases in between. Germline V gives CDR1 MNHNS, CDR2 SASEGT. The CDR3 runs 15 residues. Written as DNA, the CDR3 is TGTGCCAGCAGGGGCATACAGGTGCTCCAAGAGACCCGGTACTTC. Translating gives CASRGIQVLQETRYF.

For the CDR3, the DNA is TGTGCCAGCGGCAGGGTATCCTATGGCTACACCTTC. Protein product: CASGRVSYGYTF. V usage is TRBV6-8 and J usage is TRBJ1-2, with D tentatively TRBD1 (5 bases). Deletions cut 8 bases from V and 4 bases from J, with 11 bases between. Germline CDR1 is MNHGY and CDR2 is SAAAGT. The CDR3 is 12 residues long.

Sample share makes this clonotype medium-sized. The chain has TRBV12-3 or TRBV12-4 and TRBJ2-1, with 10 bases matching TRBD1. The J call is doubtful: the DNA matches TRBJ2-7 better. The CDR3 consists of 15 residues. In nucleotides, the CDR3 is TGTGCCACCACCTTTGGGACAGGGGTATCTTATGAGCAGTACTTC. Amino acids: CATTFGTGVSYEQYF.

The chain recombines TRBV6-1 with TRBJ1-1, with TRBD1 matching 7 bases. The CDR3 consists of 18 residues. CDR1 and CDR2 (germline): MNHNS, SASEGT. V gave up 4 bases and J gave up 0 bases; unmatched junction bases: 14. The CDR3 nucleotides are TGTGCCAGCAGTGGACCCACAGGGGTCCCCCTCATGAACACTGAAGCTTTCTTT. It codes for CASSGPTGVPLMNTEAFF.

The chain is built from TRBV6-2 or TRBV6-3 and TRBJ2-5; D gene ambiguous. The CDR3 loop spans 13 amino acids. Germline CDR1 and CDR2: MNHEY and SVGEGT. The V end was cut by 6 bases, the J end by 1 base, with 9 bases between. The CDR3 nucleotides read TGTGCCAGCAGCCTGGGGATCCAAGAGACCCAGTACTTC. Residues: CASSLGIQETQYF.

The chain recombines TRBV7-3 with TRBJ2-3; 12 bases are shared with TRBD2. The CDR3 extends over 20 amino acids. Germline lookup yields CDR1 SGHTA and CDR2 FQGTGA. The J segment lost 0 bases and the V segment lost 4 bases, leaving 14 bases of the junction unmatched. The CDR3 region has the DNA TGTGCCAGCAGCTACCACCCAGCTAGCGGGGGGGTAACTAGCACAGATACGCAGTATTTT. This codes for CASSYHPASGGVTSTDTQYF.

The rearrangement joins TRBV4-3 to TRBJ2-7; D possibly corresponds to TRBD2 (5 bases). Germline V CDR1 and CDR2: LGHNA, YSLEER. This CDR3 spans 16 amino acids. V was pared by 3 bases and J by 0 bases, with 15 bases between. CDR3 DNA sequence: TGCGCCAGCAGCCAGAGCCGGACTTTTAGCTCCTACGAGCAGTACTTC. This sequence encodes CASSQSRTFSSYEQYF.

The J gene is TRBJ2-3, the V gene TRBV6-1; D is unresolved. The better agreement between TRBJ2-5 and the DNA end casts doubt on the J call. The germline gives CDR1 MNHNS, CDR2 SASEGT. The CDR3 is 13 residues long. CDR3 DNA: TGTGCCAGCAGTGCAACCACAATAAGGACCCAGTACTTC. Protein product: CASSATTIRTQYF.

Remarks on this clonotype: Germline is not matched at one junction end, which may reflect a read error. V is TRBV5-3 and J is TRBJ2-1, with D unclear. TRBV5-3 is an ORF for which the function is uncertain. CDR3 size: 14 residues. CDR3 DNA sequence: TGTGCCAGCAGCTTACCCCCCATGAGCAATGAGCAGTTCTTC. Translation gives CASSLPPMSNEQFF.

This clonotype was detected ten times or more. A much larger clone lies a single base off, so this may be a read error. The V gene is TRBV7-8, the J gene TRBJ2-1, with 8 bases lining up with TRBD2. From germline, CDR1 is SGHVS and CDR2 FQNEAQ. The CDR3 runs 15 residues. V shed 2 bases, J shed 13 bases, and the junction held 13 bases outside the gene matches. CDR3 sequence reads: CASSLSVETGGGQFF. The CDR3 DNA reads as TGTGCCAGCAGCTTAAGCGTGGAAACGGGGGGGGGCCAGTTCTTC.

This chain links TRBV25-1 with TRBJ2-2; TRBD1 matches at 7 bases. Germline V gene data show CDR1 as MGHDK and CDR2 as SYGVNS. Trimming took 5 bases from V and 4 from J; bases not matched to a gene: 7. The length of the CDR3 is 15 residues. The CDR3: CASSTRQGVTGELFF. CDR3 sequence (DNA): TGTGCCAGCAGTACTCGACAGGGAGTCACCGGGGAGCTGTTTTTT.

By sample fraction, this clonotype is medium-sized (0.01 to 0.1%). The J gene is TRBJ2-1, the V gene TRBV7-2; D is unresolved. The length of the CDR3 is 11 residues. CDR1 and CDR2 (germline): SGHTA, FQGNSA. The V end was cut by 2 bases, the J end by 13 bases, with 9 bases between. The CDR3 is CASSLRETQFF. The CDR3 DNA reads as TGTGCCAGCAGCTTAAGAGAGACCCAGTTCTTC.

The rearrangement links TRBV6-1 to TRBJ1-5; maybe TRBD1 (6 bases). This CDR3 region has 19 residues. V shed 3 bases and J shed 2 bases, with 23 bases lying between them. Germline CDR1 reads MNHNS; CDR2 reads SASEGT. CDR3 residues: CASSEGGGASRVGNQPQHF. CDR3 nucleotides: TGTGCCAGCAGTGAGGGGGGGGGCGCGAGTCGAGTCGGCAATCAGCCCCAGCATTTT.

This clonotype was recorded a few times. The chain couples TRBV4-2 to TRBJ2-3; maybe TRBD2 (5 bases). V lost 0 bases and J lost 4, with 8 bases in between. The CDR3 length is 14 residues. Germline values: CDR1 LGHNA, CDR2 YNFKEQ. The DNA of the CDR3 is TGTGCCAGCAGCCAAGATCAGCGGTCAGATACGCAGTATTTT. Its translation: CASSQDQRSDTQYF.

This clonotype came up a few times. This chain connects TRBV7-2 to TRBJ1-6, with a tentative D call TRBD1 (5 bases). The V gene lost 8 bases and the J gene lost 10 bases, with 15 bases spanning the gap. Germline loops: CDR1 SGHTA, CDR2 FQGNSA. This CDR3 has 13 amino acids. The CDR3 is CASLGVGNSPLHF. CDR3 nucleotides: TGTGCCAGCTTGGGGGTCGGGAACTCACCCCTCCACTTT.

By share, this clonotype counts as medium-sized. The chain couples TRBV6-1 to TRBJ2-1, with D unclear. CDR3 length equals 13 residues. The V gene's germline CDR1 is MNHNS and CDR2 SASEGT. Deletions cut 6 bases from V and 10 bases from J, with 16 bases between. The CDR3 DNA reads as TGTGCCAGCAGACCCCATAGGACCTACGAGCAGTTCTTC. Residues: CASRPHRTYEQFF.

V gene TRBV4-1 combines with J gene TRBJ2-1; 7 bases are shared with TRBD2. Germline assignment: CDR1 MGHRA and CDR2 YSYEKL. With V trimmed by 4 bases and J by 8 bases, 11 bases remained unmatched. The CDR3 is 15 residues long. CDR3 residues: CASSPLGGSKYEQFF. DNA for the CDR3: TGCGCCAGCAGCCCCCTGGGCGGGAGTAAATATGAGCAGTTCTTC.

The CDR3 is CASSEQGIEGMKTQYF. CDR3 nucleotide sequence: TGCGCCAGCAGTGAGCAGGGAATAGAGGGGATGAAGACCCAGTACTTC. The rearrangement uses TRBV10-1 and TRBJ2-1, with D perhaps TRBD1 or TRBD2 (5 bases each). The assigned J gene may be wrong: the sequence end matches TRBJ2-5 better. The CDR3 consists of 16 residues. In germline, CDR1 is WNHNN, CDR2 SYGVQD (reference sequence).

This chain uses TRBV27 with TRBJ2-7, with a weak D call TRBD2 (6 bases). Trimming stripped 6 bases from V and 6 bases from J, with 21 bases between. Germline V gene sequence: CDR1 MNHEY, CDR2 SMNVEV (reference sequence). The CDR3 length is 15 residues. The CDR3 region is CASSLMETAGTEQYF. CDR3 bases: TGTGCCAGCAGCCTGATGGAAACGGCGGGGACCGAGCAGTACTTC.

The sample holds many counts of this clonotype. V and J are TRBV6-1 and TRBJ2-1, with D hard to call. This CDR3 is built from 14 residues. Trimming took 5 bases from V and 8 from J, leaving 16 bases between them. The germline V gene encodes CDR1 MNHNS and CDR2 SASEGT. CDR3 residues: CASSYSGDYDEQFF. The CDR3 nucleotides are TGTGCCAGCAGTTATAGTGGGGATTACGATGAGCAGTTCTTC.

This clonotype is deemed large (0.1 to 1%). The CDR3 loop is CASSLDGGALSQETQYF. The CDR3 nucleotides read TGTGCCAGCAGTCTGGATGGAGGGGCCCTCTCCCAAGAGACCCAGTACTTC. The chain links TRBV6-1 to TRBJ2-5, with D tentatively TRBD2 (6 bases). V gave up 5 bases and J gave up 1 base, with 20 bases separating them. The CDR3 extends over 17 amino acids. The germline V gene encodes CDR1 MNHNS and CDR2 SASEGT.

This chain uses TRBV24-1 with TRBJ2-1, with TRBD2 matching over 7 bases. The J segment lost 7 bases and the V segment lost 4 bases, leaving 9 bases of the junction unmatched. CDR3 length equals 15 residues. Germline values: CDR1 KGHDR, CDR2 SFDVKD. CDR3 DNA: TGTGCCACCAGTGACCCTTCCGGGAGGCGGAATGAGCAGTTCTTC. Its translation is CATSDPSGRRNEQFF.

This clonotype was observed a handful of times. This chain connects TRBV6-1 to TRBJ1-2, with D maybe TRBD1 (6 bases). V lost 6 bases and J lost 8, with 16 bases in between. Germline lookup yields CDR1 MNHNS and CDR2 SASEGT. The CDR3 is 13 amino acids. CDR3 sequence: CASRIQGKTGYTF. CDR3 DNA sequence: TGTGCCAGCAGGATACAGGGAAAAACCGGCTACACCTTC.

CDR3 sequence (DNA): TGTGCCAGCAGTTATCGCGACAATCAGCCCCAGCATTTT. Protein product: CASSYRDNQPQHF. This rearrangement joins TRBV6-6 to TRBJ1-5; D not certain. This CDR3 spans 13 amino acids. Trimming stripped 3 bases from V and 3 bases from J, with 6 bases between. Per germline, CDR1 MNHNY and CDR2 SVGAGI (reference sequence).

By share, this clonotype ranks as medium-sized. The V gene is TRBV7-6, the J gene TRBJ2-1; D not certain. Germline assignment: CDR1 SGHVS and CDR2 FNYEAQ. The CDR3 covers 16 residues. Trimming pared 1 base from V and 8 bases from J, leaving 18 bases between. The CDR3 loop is CASSLGPTQDGYEQFF. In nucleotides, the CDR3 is TGTGCCAGCAGCTTAGGCCCCACCCAGGATGGCTATGAGCAGTTCTTC.

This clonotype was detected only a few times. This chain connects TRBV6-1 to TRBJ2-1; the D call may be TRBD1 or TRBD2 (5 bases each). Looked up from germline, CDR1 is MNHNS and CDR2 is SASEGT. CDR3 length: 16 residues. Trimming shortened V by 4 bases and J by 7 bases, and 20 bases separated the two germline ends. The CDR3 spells CASSGRGSFVGNEQFF. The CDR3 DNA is TGTGCCAGCAGTGGCCGGGGCAGCTTCGTTGGGAATGAGCAGTTCTTC.

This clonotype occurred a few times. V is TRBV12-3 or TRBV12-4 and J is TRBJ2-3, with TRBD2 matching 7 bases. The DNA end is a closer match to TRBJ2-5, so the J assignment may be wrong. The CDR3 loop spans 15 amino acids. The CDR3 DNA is TGTGCCAGCAGTCATATAGCGGGTACTAAGAGAACCCAGTACTTC. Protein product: CASSHIAGTKRTQYF.